A single T cell receptor beta chain is shown here with its context. Its cognate antigen is unknown. Using a J-beta primer mix together with a sample-barcoded 5' primer, a second PCR was run for about 7 to 12 cycles. Each of the cDNA molecules was tagged by a template-switch adaptor with 12 random nucleotides. TCRdb re-called the 5' RACE reads through MiXCR, storing one row per CDR3 protein. The sample has some 900,000 distinct CDR3 sequences; approximately 49% are singletons. The source of the sample is a study of blood T cells in healthy people across ages. CDR1 and CDR2 from the germline V gene are MRHNA and SNTAGT. Trimming took off 4 bases at V and 3 bases at J, with 10 bases between the two ends. The CDR3 is 14 residues long. Study results and limitations: Strong correlation linked observed beta diversity and percent naive T cells.

The J gene is TRBJ2-1, the V gene TRBV6-4; D is perhaps TRBD2 (5 bases). The material sequenced was blood. The TCR comes from a man in his thirties or forties in good health. The CDR3, as DNA: TGTGCCAGCAGTGTTACCGGGGACTACAATGAGCAGTTCTTC. Encoded protein: CASSVTGDYNEQFF.